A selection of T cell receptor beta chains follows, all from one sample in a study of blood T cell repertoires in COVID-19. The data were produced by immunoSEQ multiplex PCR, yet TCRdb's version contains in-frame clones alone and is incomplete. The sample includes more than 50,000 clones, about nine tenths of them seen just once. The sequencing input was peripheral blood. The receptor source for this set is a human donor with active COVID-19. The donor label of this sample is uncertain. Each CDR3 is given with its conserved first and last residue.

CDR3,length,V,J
CASSPGQGSYNEQFF,15,TRBV5-4,TRBJ2-1
CASSASSGTYEQYF,14,TRBV27,TRBJ2-7
CASAPTGSVAFF,12,TRBV28,TRBJ1-1
CASSWTGFAANEQFF,15,TRBV5-6,TRBJ2-1
CASSSGRAYEQYF,13,TRBV27,TRBJ2-7
CASTPLAGGYNEQFF,15,TRBV11-2,TRBJ2-1
CASSESRGDTQYF,13,TRBV10-2,TRBJ2-3
CATQRGPNEKLFF,13,TRBV6-5,TRBJ1-4
CATSRESAGLAGTQYF,16,TRBV15,TRBJ2-3
CASSGGYTEAFF,12,TRBV5-1,TRBJ1-1
CASSLAQGIGRDTQYF,16,TRBV7-8,TRBJ2-3
CATSRDSRTRGSYEQYF,17,TRBV15,TRBJ2-7
CASSPSYSQETQYF,14,TRBV7-3,TRBJ2-5
CASSRGGADGYTF,13,TRBV6-5,TRBJ1-2
CASADRGEYNEQFF,14,TRBV25-1,TRBJ2-1
CASSPLGGARMGEQFF,16,TRBV7-7,TRBJ2-1
CASRRERNEQFF,12,TRBV13,TRBJ2-1
CAISAMASSYEQYF,14,TRBV10-3,TRBJ2-7
CASSPPADSSYEQYF,15,TRBV18,TRBJ2-7
CASSVRQGYGYTF,13,TRBV9,TRBJ1-2
CASSLGTGRAF,11,TRBV7-2,TRBJ1-1
CASSILGGPEAFF,13,TRBV19,TRBJ1-1
CASSDGGAGQPQHF,14,TRBV7-9,TRBJ1-5
CASSLGTSGFDEQYF,15,TRBV5-1,TRBJ2-7
CASTRTGDQPQHF,13,TRBV28,TRBJ1-5
CASSQDRTSGRGLDTQYF,18,TRBV4-2,TRBJ2-3
CASRGTGLHEQYF,13,TRBV2,TRBJ2-7
CASSYAGVGTQYF,13,TRBV6-2/TRBV6-3,TRBJ2-3
CASSYGGSSEQFF,13,TRBV9,TRBJ2-1
CASSFQGAGTGELFF,15,TRBV5-1,TRBJ2-2
CASSVEGGPNYGYTF,15,TRBV9,TRBJ1-2
CASSLSLTGKGTEAFF,16,TRBV27,TRBJ1-1
CAIVTGTGNQPQHF,14,TRBV28,TRBJ1-5
CASSQDGDRDYGYTF,15,TRBV4-3,TRBJ1-2
CASSMRTGASTDTQYF,16,TRBV25-1,TRBJ2-3
CASSVEAGRETQYF,14,TRBV9,TRBJ2-5
CASTKRGSQGRVTEAFF,17,TRBV7-9,TRBJ1-1
CARREASSYEQYF,13,TRBV28,TRBJ2-7
CASKTGTTGVDEQYF,15,TRBV5-4,TRBJ2-7
CASSPGGIVQETQYF,15,TRBV6-5,TRBJ2-5
CASSYSPGSYTF,12,TRBV6-5,TRBJ1-2
CASSTGTGARGYTF,14,TRBV7-3,TRBJ1-2
CASSWTEREKLFF,13,TRBV7-9,TRBJ1-4
CASSTDRDRGWGYTF,15,TRBV7-9,TRBJ1-2
CASSLVRGRDLSGNTIYF,18,TRBV7-9,TRBJ1-3
CASSPFVDGRPGNTIYF,17,TRBV18,TRBJ1-3
CASSQEDNGRDRLLYGYTF,19,TRBV3-1/TRBV3-2,TRBJ1-2
CASSHERRQSQETQYF,16,TRBV7-3,TRBJ2-5
CASSIGLAEFTGELFF,16,TRBV19,TRBJ2-2
CASSRRVLYGYTF,13,TRBV2,TRBJ1-2
CASSLLGVGNTIYF,14,TRBV5-1,TRBJ1-3
CASSPAKTGFGEKLFF,16,TRBV18,TRBJ1-4
CASSGSSYNEQFF,13,TRBV7-3,TRBJ2-1
CASSLSGQSYEQYF,14,TRBV7-9,TRBJ2-7